This passage covers 30 T cell receptor beta chains from one sample sequenced in a study of cytomegalovirus exposure and HLA in healthy donors. Vbeta (60) and Jbeta (13) primers were used in the PCR. Repertoires were generated with immunoSEQ multiplex PCR, while TCRdb's copy carries only in-frame clones and drops some. The data hold about 160,000 clones, with over 70% observed a single time. The source material was PBMCs. All receptors come from a woman aged 45-65 years in good health and CMV-seropositive.

The gene calls are TRBV5-5 and TRBJ1-5; maybe TRBD1 (6 bases). Trimming left V 0 bases short and J 6 bases short, with 13 bases between. Germline lookup yields CDR1 SGHKS and CDR2 YYEKEE (reference sequence). The CDR3 extends over 15 amino acids. Here the CDR3 reads CASSLVAGEGQPQHF. The CDR3 DNA reads TGTGCCAGCAGCTTGGTGGCAGGGGAGGGTCAGCCCCAGCATTTT.

This sequence joins TRBV6-6 and TRBJ2-3; D is undetermined. CDR1 is MNHNY, CDR2 SVGAGI, per germline (reference sequence). V shed 1 base and J shed 2 bases, with 4 bases lying between them. The CDR3 is 13 residues long. CDR3 bases: TGTGCCAGCAGTTACTACATCACAGATACGCAGTATTTT. It encodes CASSYYITDTQYF.

The genes are TRBV7-9 and TRBJ2-1, with 10 positions matching TRBD2. The CDR3 covers 15 residues. Germline V gene sequence: CDR1 SEHNR, CDR2 FQNEAQ (reference sequence). The ends lost 3 bases at V and 10 bases at J; junction bases unmatched: 9. CDR3 bases: TGTGCCAGCAGCTTGTCCAGCGGGGGGGCCAAGGAGCAGTTCTTC. Translation: CASSLSSGGAKEQFF.

The chain recombines TRBV9 with TRBJ2-1, with D possibly TRBD1 on 5 matching bases. Trimming removed 0 bases from V and 0 bases from J, with 10 bases in between. Germline CDR1 is SGDLS and CDR2 is YYNGEE. The CDR3 consists of 16 residues. The CDR3, as DNA: TGTGCCAGCAGCGTAGAAAGGGGATACTCCTACAATGAGCAGTTCTTC. It is translated as CASSVERGYSYNEQFF.

The rearrangement uses TRBV19 and TRBJ1-1; no firm D call. V was cut by 4 bases and J by 0 bases, with 9 bases left in between. This CDR3 contains 14 residues. CDR1 and CDR2 (germline): LNHDA, SQIVND (reference sequence). The CDR3 bases are TGTGCCAGTAGTAGGGCGTCGTTGAACACTGAAGCTTTCTTT. This translates into CASSRASLNTEAFF.

This chain uses TRBV29-1 with TRBJ1-1; 9 bases are a match to TRBD1. Germline lookup yields CDR1 SQVTM and CDR2 ANQGSEA. J lost 6 bases, V lost 5 bases, and 10 bases had no gene match. The CDR3 has 14 amino acids. The CDR3 sequence: CSVPKTGGFAEAFF. CDR3 bases: TGCAGCGTTCCCAAGACAGGGGGTTTTGCTGAAGCTTTCTTT.

The chain combines TRBV5-6 with TRBJ2-1; no definite D call. V was cut by 4 bases and J by 5 bases, with 13 bases left in between. The CDR3 is made up of 14 amino acids. CDR1 and CDR2 (germline): SGHDT, YYEEEE. This CDR3 is CASSVYFTDNEQFF. CDR3 nucleotide sequence: TGTGCCAGCAGCGTATACTTTACTGACAATGAGCAGTTCTTC.

V usage is TRBV9 and J usage is TRBJ1-3, with D perhaps matching TRBD1 (6 bases). The CDR3 spans 15 residues. The V gene's germline CDR1 is SGDLS and CDR2 YYNGEE. With 4 bases removed from V and 2 bases from J, the gap between germline ends came to 13 bases. CDR3 nucleotide sequence: TGTGCCAGCAGCCCACAGGGCTTTACTGGAAACACCATATATTTT. Translation: CASSPQGFTGNTIYF.

The chain links TRBV2 to TRBJ1-6, with D uncertain. This CDR3 comprises 13 residues. Germline assignment: CDR1 SNHLY and CDR2 FYNNEI. V dropped 6 bases and J dropped 8 bases, with 11 bases sitting between them. In DNA form, the CDR3 reads TGTGCCAGCAGCCAACGGGTGTATTCACCCCTCCACTTT. It specifies CASSQRVYSPLHF. Supplemented by reference TRBV2 and TRBJ1-6, the full variable domain reads EPEVTQTPSHQVTQMGQEVILRCVPISNHLYFYWYRQILGQKVEFLVSFYNNEISEKSEIFDDQFSVERPDGSNFTLKIRSTKLEDSAMYFCASSQRVYSPLHFGNGTRLTVT.

In its sample, this clone was seen a few times. V is TRBV2 and J is TRBJ1-1, with D possibly being TRBD1 (5 bases). V lost 6 bases to trimming and J lost 3 bases, with 14 bases between them. Germline V CDR1 and CDR2: SNHLY, FYNNEI. There are 14 residues in the CDR3. The CDR3: CASSLQGPDTEAFF. CDR3 DNA sequence: TGTGCCAGCAGCCTTCAGGGTCCCGACACTGAAGCTTTCTTT.

The genes are TRBV6-1 and TRBJ1-2; maybe TRBD1 (6 bases). This CDR3 spans 12 amino acids. CDR1 is MNHNS, CDR2 SASEGT, per germline. V dropped 6 bases and J dropped 7 bases, with 12 bases sitting between them. Here the CDR3 reads CASSRVRGGYTF. In DNA form, the CDR3 reads TGTGCCAGCAGCCGAGTCAGGGGTGGCTACACCTTC.

The chain is built from TRBV7-9 and TRBJ2-3; D gene uncertain. V lost 5 bases and J 4 bases, leaving 13 bases between the germline ends. CDR3 size: 14 residues. Germline values: CDR1 SEHNR, CDR2 FQNEAQ (reference sequence). The CDR3 loop reads CASSLFRPSDTQYF. CDR3 nucleotide sequence: TGTGCCAGCAGCCTCTTCCGTCCTTCAGATACGCAGTATTTT.

The chain couples TRBV11-2 to TRBJ1-6; 7 positions agree with TRBD1. V was pared by 2 bases and J by 9 bases, with 7 bases of the junction left unmatched. The CDR3 loop spans 15 amino acids. The germline gives CDR1 SGHAT, CDR2 FQNNGV. This chain's CDR3 is CASSLYATGSSPLHF. The CDR3 region has the DNA TGTGCCAGCAGCTTATACGCGACAGGGAGTTCACCCCTCCACTTT.

This chain joins TRBV7-9 and TRBJ2-1; D is ambiguous. Germline V lookup: CDR1 SEHNR, CDR2 FQNEAQ (reference sequence). CDR3 size: 12 residues. V was pared by 5 bases and J by 9 bases, with 11 bases between. CDR3 loop: CASSPLVGEQFF. DNA of the CDR3: TGTGCCAGCAGCCCGCTAGTTGGTGAGCAGTTCTTC.

This clone was seen only once. The V and J genes are TRBV29-1 and TRBJ2-7; 11 bases fit TRBD1. The CDR3 runs to 15 residues. Germline values: CDR1 SQVTM, CDR2 ANQGSEA. Losses at the gene ends were 1 base for V and 4 bases for J; bases not matched to a gene: 6. DNA for the CDR3: TGCAGCGTTGAAGTGGGAGGACAGGGGGCTTACGAGCAGTACTTC. It codes for CSVEVGGQGAYEQYF.

The genes are TRBV27 and TRBJ1-6, with D uncertain. Germline loops: CDR1 MNHEY, CDR2 SMNVEV (reference sequence). The CDR3 extends over 15 amino acids. V shed 5 bases and J shed 10 bases, with 18 bases lying between them. The CDR3, as DNA: TGTGCCAGCAGTCCCCAATCCAGGACTGTCTCACCCCTCCACTTT. Its translation is CASSPQSRTVSPLHF.

The rearrangement links TRBV5-6 to TRBJ1-5; 7 positions agree with TRBD1. Germline CDR1 and CDR2: SGHDT and YYEEEE. The CDR3 length is 17 residues. The V and J ends lost 6 bases and 0 bases, in that order; junction bases with no gene match: 12. The CDR3 nucleotides read TGTGCCAGCATGTCTTGGGGACAGACCACTAGCAATCAGCCCCAGCATTTT. As protein: CASMSWGQTTSNQPQHF.

In its sample, this clone was seen a few times. V usage is TRBV29-1 and J usage is TRBJ2-7; 9 nucleotides align to TRBD1. The J segment lost 2 bases and the V segment lost 4 bases, leaving 6 bases of the junction unmatched. The CDR3 has 14 residues. Germline V gene sequence: CDR1 SQVTM, CDR2 ANQGSEA. The CDR3 is CSVAGDRETYEQYF. The CDR3 DNA follows: TGCAGCGTTGCCGGGGACAGGGAGACCTACGAGCAGTACTTC.

J is TRBJ1-1 and V is TRBV9; TRBD1 is a possible D gene (6 bases). CDR3 size: 14 residues. The V gene lost 3 bases and the J gene lost 5 bases, with 14 bases spanning the gap. CDR1 and CDR2 (germline): SGDLS, YYNGEE. CDR3 in amino acids: CASSASRGGTEAFF. CDR3 in DNA: TGTGCCAGCAGCGCTTCGAGGGGGGGAACTGAAGCTTTCTTT.

The gene calls are TRBV27 and TRBJ1-1; 9 nucleotides line up with TRBD1. This CDR3 is built from 15 residues. CDR1 MNHEY and CDR2 SMNVEV come from the germline V gene (reference sequence). The V and J ends lost 5 bases and 6 bases, in that order; junction bases with no gene match: 10. The CDR3 DNA reads as TGTGCCAGCAGTGTTTTCACAGGGGGCGCGGCTGAAGCTTTCTTT. Protein sequence: CASSVFTGGAAEAFF.

This clone was counted once. The chain uses TRBV29-1 and TRBJ1-2; D is perhaps TRBD1 (6 bases). The CDR3 contains 13 residues. CDR1 SQVTM and CDR2 ANQGSEA come from the germline V gene. V was clipped by 3 bases and J by 1 base, with 9 bases between them. The CDR3 loop is CSVERGGNYGYTF. The CDR3 region has the DNA TGCAGCGTTGAGAGGGGGGGTAACTATGGCTACACCTTC.

As for this clone: Different DNA sequences within this sample yield the same CDR3. This sequence joins TRBV6-5 and TRBJ2-2; TRBD2 agrees at 7 bases. Germline CDR1 and CDR2: MNHEY and SVGAGI. With 9 bases clipped from V and 5 bases from J, the junction kept 9 bases outside the gene matches. CDR3 size: 14 residues. For the CDR3, the DNA is TGTGCCAGTTCGGGGACGGGAGGAACCGGGGAGCTGTTTTTT. As protein: CASSGTGGTGELFF.

This clone showed up just once. The V gene is TRBV7-9, the J gene TRBJ2-6, with D possibly TRBD1 on 5 matching bases. The CDR3 is 14 amino acids. V lost 5 bases, J lost 4 bases, and 9 bases lay in between. The germline gives CDR1 SEHNR, CDR2 FQNEAQ (reference sequence). The CDR3 region is CASSQGNGANVLTF. CDR3 in DNA: TGTGCCAGCAGCCAGGGAAACGGGGCCAACGTCCTGACTTTC.

This rearrangement joins TRBV15 to TRBJ1-2; possible D gene TRBD1, 6 bases. CDR3 length equals 15 residues. With 0 bases removed from V and 5 bases from J, the gap between germline ends came to 13 bases. The germline V gene encodes CDR1 LNHNV and CDR2 YYDKDF (reference sequence). Here the CDR3 reads CATSRDTQGSYGYTF. CDR3 in DNA: TGTGCCACCAGCAGAGATACGCAGGGGTCTTATGGCTACACCTTC.

This clone was counted a single time. J is TRBJ2-7 and V is TRBV7-2, with D uncertain. The CDR3 contains 12 residues. Trimming pared 2 bases from V and 2 bases from J, leaving 4 bases between. The germline V gene has CDR1 SGHTA and CDR2 FQGNSA. The DNA for the CDR3 is TGTGCCAGCAGCTTAATCGCCTACGAGCAGTACTTC. Translation: CASSLIAYEQYF.

The J gene is TRBJ1-5, the V gene TRBV15, with 8 nucleotides matching TRBD1. CDR3 length equals 16 residues. Germline trimming cut 1 base from V and 1 base from J; bases unmatched to any gene: 3. The germline CDR1 and CDR2 sequences are LNHNV and YYDKDF (reference sequence). CDR3 amino acids: CATSRGGQGSNQPQHF. The CDR3, as DNA: TGTGCCACCAGCAGAGGAGGACAGGGAAGCAATCAGCCCCAGCATTTT. The full variable domain, with the rest looked up from reference TRBV15 and TRBJ1-5, is DAMVIQNPRYQVTQFGKPVTLSCSQTLNHNVMYWYQQKSSQAPKLLFHYYDKDFNNEADTPDNFQSRRPNTSFCFLDIRSPGLGDTAMYLCATSRGGQGSNQPQHFGDGTRLSIL.

This clone appeared a few times. This chain links TRBV27 with TRBJ2-2; 8 bases map to TRBD2. The germline V gene has CDR1 MNHEY and CDR2 SMNVEV (reference sequence). V lost 4 bases, J lost 6 bases, and 10 bases stayed unmatched. The CDR3 runs 16 residues. This CDR3 is CASSYPGGQGAGELFF. Written as DNA, the CDR3 is TGTGCCAGCAGTTATCCGGGAGGGCAGGGAGCCGGGGAGCTGTTTTTT.

This chain connects TRBV7-8 to TRBJ1-6; 8 bases agree with TRBD1. J gave up 7 bases and V 0 bases, and 5 bases lay outside the gene matches. CDR1 is SGHVS and CDR2 is FQNEAQ in the germline V gene. CDR3 length equals 16 residues. The CDR3 protein is CASSLAGTGGNSPLHF. In DNA, the CDR3 is TGTGCCAGCAGCTTAGCTGGGACAGGTGGAAATTCACCCCTCCACTTT.

This chain links TRBV28 with TRBJ1-1, with TRBD1 as a possible D gene (6 bases). Trimming cost V 7 bases and J 0 bases, with 15 bases left between them. Germline V gene data show CDR1 as MDHEN and CDR2 as SYDVKM. The CDR3 sequence is 15 residues long. This CDR3 is CASTSLDRLNTEAFF. The CDR3 DNA follows: TGTGCCAGCACTTCCCTGGACAGACTGAACACTGAAGCTTTCTTT.

The chain's CDR3 is CASSPRTGSSYEQYF. Written as DNA, the CDR3 is TGTGCCAGCAGCCCCCGGACAGGAAGCTCCTACGAGCAGTACTTC. The rearrangement joins TRBV7-6 to TRBJ2-7; the match to TRBD1 covers 7 bases. CDR1 and CDR2 (germline): SGHVS, FNYEAQ. The CDR3 consists of 15 residues. V dropped 5 bases and J dropped 0; count of bases not matched to a gene: 7.